The clone carrying this TCR beta chain was seen ten or more times. Its antigen is currently unknown. Via MiXCR, TCRdb re-called the reads, giving one row per CDR3 protein. The sample lists hundreds of thousands of distinct CDR3 sequences; 31% were seen once. The data were taken from a study of T cell repertoires in cytomegalovirus infection. The wider study: Epitope selection comprised recently identified HLA-C-restricted CMV epitopes and well-studied HLA-B-restricted CMV epitopes. Carrying CMV and the relevant HLA type showed in public TCR beta signatures.

This CDR3 is 12 amino acids long. V dropped 4 bases and J dropped 8; count of bases not matched to a gene: 4. Notes on the study in general: HLA-C-restricted CMV clonotypes gave the most frequent clonotype in two of eight donors. Summed frequency of shared TCR beta families picked out CMV carriers who also had the relevant HLA.

Material: cultured CD8+ T cells from PBMCs, obtained from culture after CMV antigen stimulation. The rearrangement joins TRBV12-3 or TRBV12-4 to TRBJ1-1, with TRBD1 matching 7 bases. This sequence was found in a human donor in good health (CMV status not recorded). Some clones in this sample may be carry-over from other donors' samples. DNA of the CDR3: TGTGCCAGCAGTTACAGGGGTTCGGAAGCTTTCTTT. The encoded protein is CASSYRGSEAFF.